The 6 T cell receptor beta chains in this list originate from one sample, sequenced in a study of response to subunit inactivated influenza vaccine. TCRdb reanalysed the RT-PCR reads using MiXCR and keeps one entry per CDR3 protein. Of some 550,000 distinct CDR3 sequences in the sample, roughly 25% are singletons; the top ten hold approximately 3%. The data also belong to a second study, concerning T cells expressing NK-cell markers. That report notes: Production of TCR beta cDNA relied on 5'RACE template switching with UMIs.

The starting material was CD4+ T cells sorted from PBMCs, obtained roughly 12 days after vaccination. These receptors originate from a man aged 45-60 years who received an inactivated influenza vaccine.

The rearrangement joins TRBV20-1 to TRBJ2-2, with 9 nucleotides matching TRBD1. The germline V gene encodes CDR1 DFQATT and CDR2 SNEGSKA (reference sequence). CDR3 length: 18 amino acids. V lost 0 bases, J lost 3 bases, and 11 bases stayed unmatched. CDR3: CSARDRQTGGSYTGELFF. CDR3 nucleotide sequence: TGCAGTGCTAGAGATCGCCAAACAGGGGGCTCGTACACCGGGGAGCTGTTTTTT.

The J gene is TRBJ2-3, the V gene TRBV5-1; D unresolved. Deletions cut 3 bases from V and 3 bases from J, with 11 bases between. Germline V gene lookup returns CDR1 SGHRS and CDR2 YFSETQ. The CDR3 sequence is 14 residues long. In DNA form, the CDR3 reads TGCGCCAGCAGCTCTGGAAACCCGACAGATACGCAGTATTTT. Translated: CASSSGNPTDTQYF.

The rearrangement joins TRBV24-1 to TRBJ1-2; unclear D gene. Germline loops: CDR1 KGHDR, CDR2 SFDVKD. Trimming removed 3 bases from V and 4 bases from J, with 11 bases in between. The CDR3 totals 14 residues. CDR3 bases: TGTGCCACCAGTGATAACGGAGGGTCCTATGGCTACACCTTC. Protein sequence: CATSDNGGSYGYTF.

The rearrangement links TRBV11-3 to TRBJ2-3, with 8 bases identical to TRBD2. This CDR3 region has 15 residues. Trimming removed 5 bases from V and 9 bases from J; junction bases left unmatched: 13. Germline CDR1 reads SGHNT; CDR2 reads YENEEA. In nucleotides, the CDR3 is TGTGCCAGCAGCCAGAACTCTCGGGAGGGTAGGACGCAGTATTTT. The encoded protein is CASSQNSREGRTQYF.

This clonotype was seen many times. J is TRBJ2-5 and V is TRBV12-3 or TRBV12-4, with 9 bases fitting TRBD2. Losses at the gene ends were 6 bases for V and 4 bases for J; bases not matched to a gene: 6. This CDR3 is built from 14 residues. This CDR3 reads CASRRAGGGETQYF. DNA of the CDR3: TGTGCCAGCAGACGAGCGGGGGGTGGAGAGACCCAGTACTTC.

This clonotype came up a few times. The genes are TRBV10-2 and TRBJ2-2; no firm D call. The length of the CDR3 is 14 residues. Germline CDR1 is WSHSY and CDR2 is SAAADI. Trimming took 6 bases from V and 7 from J, leaving 15 bases between them. In DNA form, the CDR3 reads TGCGCCAGCAGCGAATCCCCACAATTCGGGGAGCTGTTTTTT. Protein: CASSESPQFGELFF.